The 27 T cell receptor beta chains below were found in one sample sequenced in a study of blood T cell repertoires in COVID-19. Here immunoSEQ multiplex PCR was the method, and the copy in TCRdb shows in-frame clones only, minus some. The profile shows about 80,000 clones, more than 80% of them singletons. The sequenced material came from peripheral blood. Receptors originate from a woman aged 80 or older with acute or convalescent COVID-19.

This clone was detected only once. The V gene is TRBV18, the J gene TRBJ2-2, with TRBD2 matching over 7 bases. The CDR3 has 16 amino acids. J was trimmed by 1 base and V by 6 bases; bases with no gene match: 8. Looked up from germline, CDR1 is KGHSH and CDR2 is LQKENI. CDR3: CASSAGEPKNTGELFF. The CDR3 DNA reads as TGTGCCAGCTCGGCGGGGGAGCCAAAGAACACCGGGGAGCTGTTTTTT.

The chain links TRBV29-1 to TRBJ2-1; the match to TRBD2 covers 8 bases. The germline V gene has CDR1 SQVTM and CDR2 ANQGSEA. The CDR3 sequence is 14 residues long. J was trimmed by 9 bases and V by 5 bases; bases with no gene match: 12. The CDR3 DNA sequence: TGCAGCGTTCGGGCTAGCGGGTTACAGAGTGAGCAGTTCTTC. It translates to CSVRASGLQSEQFF.

The CDR3 region has the DNA TGTGCCAGCAGTGGCTATTCACCCCTCCACTTT. Amino acids: CASSGYSPLHF. The V and J genes are TRBV28 and TRBJ1-6, with unresolved D. CDR3 size: 11 residues. From germline, CDR1 is MDHEN and CDR2 SYDVKM. Trimming shortened V by 5 bases and J by 8 bases, and 4 bases separated the two germline ends.

V is TRBV7-3 and J is TRBJ2-7; a weak D match, TRBD1 (5 bases). Germline CDR1 and CDR2: SGHTA and FQGTGA. Trimming removed 2 bases at V and 2 bases at J, with 13 bases between. The CDR3 runs 15 residues. CDR3 in DNA: TGTGCCAGCAGCTTATATCCAGGGAACACCTACGAGCAGTACTTC. It encodes CASSLYPGNTYEQYF.

The gene calls are TRBV18 and TRBJ1-6; 7 nucleotides agree with TRBD1. Germline-derived CDR1 and CDR2 are KGHSH and LQKENI. This CDR3 comprises 15 residues. After removal of 3 bases from V and 7 bases from J, the junction contained 6 bases not matched to a gene. The CDR3 coding sequence is TGTGCCAGCTCACCTTTCAGGGGGGAGAATTCACCCCTCCACTTT. Its translation: CASSPFRGENSPLHF.

The chain joins TRBV28 to TRBJ1-2; TRBD1 matches at 8 bases. V was pared by 5 bases and J by 7 bases, with 6 bases of the junction left unmatched. The CDR3 consists of 13 residues. Germline V CDR1 and CDR2: MDHEN, SYDVKM. The CDR3 spells CASSPDRVSGYTF. In nucleotides, the CDR3 is TGTGCCAGCAGTCCGGACAGGGTCAGTGGCTACACCTTC.

The CDR3 protein is CASSYSSSGRKLFF. The DNA of the CDR3 is TGTGCCAGCAGTTACTCGTCGTCAGGGCGAAAACTGTTTTTT. The V call is TRBV6-5, the J call TRBJ1-4; weak D call: TRBD1 (5 bases). This CDR3 has 14 amino acids. The V end lost 0 bases, the J end lost 10 bases, and 12 bases lay between the germline ends. Germline lookup yields CDR1 MNHEY and CDR2 SVGAGI.

The CDR3 region is CASSSQGNTEAFF. The CDR3 nucleotides are TGTGCCAGCAGTTCACAGGGGAACACTGAAGCTTTCTTT. This chain joins TRBV6-9 and TRBJ1-1; possibly TRBD1 for D (6 bases). Germline CDR1 is MNHGY and CDR2 is SVAAGI. The length of the CDR3 is 13 residues. The ends were cut back, 4 bases at V and 1 base at J, with 7 bases in the middle.

At least ten counts were recorded for this clone. The sample holds other DNA sequences that translate to the same CDR3. V and J are TRBV4-3 and TRBJ2-2, with D possibly TRBD1 on 6 matching bases. V was shortened by 0 bases and J by 4 bases, with 12 bases between the two germline ends. CDR3 size: 16 residues. Germline lookup yields CDR1 LGHNA and CDR2 YSLEER. Here the CDR3 reads CASSQDAGQPTGELFF. CDR3 sequence (DNA): TGCGCCAGCAGCCAAGATGCCGGACAGCCCACCGGGGAGCTGTTTTTT.

V usage is TRBV2 and J usage is TRBJ1-5, with D hard to call. The germline V and J ends were trimmed by 2 bases and 4 bases, with 21 bases remaining between them. The CDR3 has 18 residues. Germline loops: CDR1 SNHLY, CDR2 FYNNEI. CDR3 sequence (DNA): TGTGCCAGCAGTGAACGGGCCGTCGCGGGCTCTGCAAATCAGCCCCAGCATTTT. Amino acids: CASSERAVAGSANQPQHF.

The rearrangement uses TRBV19 and TRBJ2-5; 8 bases fit TRBD1. Germline-derived CDR1 and CDR2 are LNHDA and SQIVND (reference sequence). J lost 5 bases, V lost 5 bases, and 10 bases had no gene match. This CDR3 spans 15 amino acids. This chain's CDR3 is CASSPRTGWMETQYF. The DNA of the CDR3 is TGTGCCAGTAGTCCCAGGACAGGGTGGATGGAGACCCAGTACTTC.

The rearrangement uses TRBV4-1 and TRBJ1-3; tentatively, D is TRBD1 (5 bases). V shed 0 bases and J shed 5 bases, with 23 bases lying between them. CDR1 is MGHRA, CDR2 YSYEKL, per germline. CDR3 length: 19 amino acids. CDR3 in DNA: TGCGCCAGCAGCCAAGATCTTAAAACCACAGGCCGCCTCAGAAACACCATATATTTT. This sequence encodes CASSQDLKTTGRLRNTIYF.

This clone was counted a single time. V and J are TRBV29-1 and TRBJ1-1; perhaps TRBD1 as D (5 bases). The V gene lost 4 bases and the J gene lost 4 bases, with 13 bases spanning the gap. CDR1 and CDR2 from the germline V gene are SQVTM and ANQGSEA. The CDR3 sequence is 13 residues long. The CDR3 coding sequence is TGCAGCGTTGCCGGGGGAATTGGCACTGAAGCTTTCTTT. This encodes CSVAGGIGTEAFF.

The chain employs TRBV2 and TRBJ1-5; 10 bases map to TRBD1. The V gene end was trimmed by 8 bases and the J gene end by 6 bases; junction bases not matched to a gene: 7. This CDR3 is 14 amino acids long. Germline lookup yields CDR1 SNHLY and CDR2 FYNNEI. Here the CDR3 reads CASSGQGIPQPQHF. In DNA form, the CDR3 reads TGTGCCAGCTCGGGACAGGGGATCCCTCAGCCCCAGCATTTT.

This clone was detected only once. The chain combines TRBV11-3 with TRBJ2-3, with a weak D call TRBD2 (5 bases). Trimming pared 5 bases from V and 0 bases from J, leaving 12 bases between. Germline V gives CDR1 SGHNT, CDR2 YENEEA. CDR3 length: 15 residues. CDR3 sequence: CASSPSPTSTDTQYF. The CDR3 DNA sequence: TGTGCCAGCAGCCCTAGCCCCACAAGCACAGATACGCAGTATTTT.

This chain links TRBV2 with TRBJ1-6; possibly TRBD1 for D (6 bases). The CDR3 consists of 15 residues. CDR1 is SNHLY and CDR2 is FYNNEI in the germline V gene. V was clipped by 6 bases and J by 5 bases, with 14 bases between them. CDR3 DNA: TGTGCCAGCAGCCCACTGCAGGGGAATAATTCACCCCTCCACTTT. Translation: CASSPLQGNNSPLHF.

The CDR3 DNA reads as TGCAGTGCTAGTAACAGGGGCCAGGACACTGAAGCTTTCTTT. Its translation: CSASNRGQDTEAFF. The chain is built from TRBV20-1 and TRBJ1-1, with 7 bases that match TRBD1. Germline values: CDR1 DFQATT, CDR2 SNEGSKA (reference sequence). V shed 3 bases and J 3 bases; nucleotides not matched to a gene: 7. This CDR3 region has 14 residues.

The chain's CDR3 is CASSRQGRGDEQFF. CDR3 in DNA: TGTGCCAGCAGCCGGCAGGGGAGGGGGGATGAGCAGTTCTTC. The gene calls are TRBV11-3 and TRBJ2-1, with a possible D match to TRBD2 (7 bases). CDR1 and CDR2 (germline): SGHNT, YENEEA. The length of the CDR3 is 14 residues. Trimming took off 5 bases at V and 8 bases at J, with 16 bases between the two ends.

The chain couples TRBV18 to TRBJ1-2, with 12 bases lining up with TRBD1. The V gene end was trimmed by 5 bases and the J gene end by 6 bases; junction bases not matched to a gene: 4. In germline, CDR1 is KGHSH, CDR2 LQKENI. The CDR3 length is 14 residues. The CDR3 DNA sequence: TGTGCCAGCTCATTGGGACAGGGGGCCGATGGCTACACCTTC. It encodes CASSLGQGADGYTF.

V usage is TRBV7-2 and J usage is TRBJ1-1; D gene ambiguous. Deletions cut 4 bases from V and 6 bases from J, with 15 bases between. CDR1 and CDR2 from the germline V gene are SGHTA and FQGNSA. CDR3 length: 14 amino acids. Here the CDR3 reads CASSSSKLVAEAFF. The DNA of the CDR3 is TGTGCCAGCAGCTCCTCTAAATTGGTCGCTGAAGCTTTCTTT.

The J gene is TRBJ1-6, the V gene TRBV29-1; a weak D match, TRBD1 (6 bases). The CDR3 has 15 amino acids. Between the trimmed V and J ends, which lost 6 bases and 9 bases, there was a span of 21 bases. CDR1 and CDR2 from the germline V gene are SQVTM and ANQGSEA. The CDR3, as DNA: TGCAGCGTACTGCCGCTTCGAAACAGGGCTTCACCCCTCCACTTT. Translated, it gives CSVLPLRNRASPLHF.

The genes are TRBV5-4 and TRBJ2-5; a possible D gene is TRBD2 (5 bases). V lost 2 bases, J lost 1 base, and 9 bases lay in between. CDR3 size: 14 residues. Germline assignment: CDR1 SGHNT and CDR2 YYREEE (reference sequence). The CDR3 nucleotides read TGTGCCAGCAGCTTAAGGCGGGTCCAAGAGACCCAGTACTTC. Its translation is CASSLRRVQETQYF.

V gene TRBV6-6 combines with J gene TRBJ1-2, with unresolved D. Trimming shortened V by 0 bases and J by 2 bases, and 7 bases separated the two germline ends. The germline CDR1 and CDR2 sequences are MNHNY and SVGAGI (reference sequence). The CDR3 is made up of 14 amino acids. CDR3: CASSYSTGNYGYTF. In DNA form, the CDR3 reads TGTGCCAGCAGTTACTCGACCGGGAACTATGGCTACACCTTC.

The rearrangement uses TRBV5-8 and TRBJ1-4; D may be TRBD1 (6 bases). CDR1 is SGHTS and CDR2 is YDEGEE in the germline V gene. CDR3 length: 14 residues. Trimming left V 4 bases short and J 4 bases short, with 11 bases between. The CDR3 here is CASSHGQFNEKLFF. CDR3 nucleotide sequence: TGTGCCAGCAGCCATGGACAGTTTAATGAAAAACTGTTTTTT.

This sequence joins TRBV30 and TRBJ2-5; TRBD2 aligns across 7 bases. Trimming at V came to 8 bases and at J to 7 bases, leaving 10 bases not matched to a gene. The CDR3 totals 12 residues. Germline CDR1 is GTSNPN and CDR2 is SVGIG (reference sequence). The CDR3 DNA is TGTGCCGGACGCTCGGGGGGAGGGACCCAGTACTTC. Amino acid sequence: CAGRSGGGTQYF.

The chain uses TRBV7-2 and TRBJ1-1; D gene unclear. The V end was cut by 4 bases, the J end by 0 bases, with 6 bases between. Germline assignment: CDR1 SGHTA and CDR2 FQGNSA. CDR3 length: 13 residues. The CDR3 coding sequence is TGTGCCAGCAGCTGGAGAATGAACACTGAAGCTTTCTTT. It encodes CASSWRMNTEAFF.

The V and J genes are TRBV19 and TRBJ1-1; 7 positions match TRBD1. Trimming removed 7 bases from V and 10 bases from J; junction bases left unmatched: 12. The germline gives CDR1 LNHDA, CDR2 SQIVND (reference sequence). The CDR3 spans 13 residues. CDR3 nucleotides: TGTGCCAGTACCGGAAACAGGGGCTGGGGAGCTTTCTTT. Protein product: CASTGNRGWGAFF.